This T cell receptor beta chain stems from a study of blood T cell repertoires in COVID-19. Turning to the study itself: The United States, Italy and Spain were the sources of the acute and convalescent COVID-19 samples. T cells, B-cell-depleted T cells, or PBMCs supplied cDNA or gDNA.

Deletions cut 4 bases from V and 0 bases from J, with 6 bases between. The CDR3 consists of 14 residues. CDR1 and CDR2 (germline): WNHNN, SYGVQD (reference sequence). Methods used by the authors: Estimated nucleated cell counts came from reference gene primer amplification. The protocol was immunoSEQ multiplex PCR, while the TCRdb copy is restricted to in-frame clones and leaves out a portion. That table is the source of V, J and clone size, and D and trimming were worked out from the DNA. The table lists around 67,000 clones, almost 90% of them singletons. Sequencing used peripheral blood. The chain is built from TRBV10-1 and TRBJ2-2; D is undetermined. The TCR originated in a woman older than 75 with active or convalescent COVID-19. DNA of the CDR3: TGCGCCAGCAGTGGACACCCGAACACCGGGGAGCTGTTTTTT. Amino acid sequence: CASSGHPNTGELFF.